The clone carrying this T cell receptor (beta chain) was detected only a few times. These data originate in a study of shared clonotypes between healthy human individuals. Every immunoSEQ plate was one replicate of a subset's evenly spread DNA. In the authors' methods: Junction-only immunoSEQ data arrived without quality scores, meaning filtering differed. The method was immunoSEQ multiplex PCR; TCRdb's version includes in-frame clones alone and lacks a portion of them. For V, J and clone size, that table is used; D and trimming come from the DNA. The sample has about a million clones; around 75% are singletons. This CDR3 comprises 14 residues. CDR1 MGHRA and CDR2 YSYEKL come from the germline V gene. Trimming stripped 5 bases from V and 8 bases from J, with 15 bases between.

The sample comprised memory CD4+ T cells sorted from blood. Subset indicated: CD45RA-negative fraction. The clonotype comes from a man in his late teens or twenties in good health. This chain connects TRBV4-1 to TRBJ1-4; D not certain. CDR3 in amino acids: CASSADVTREKLFF. The CDR3 DNA is TGCGCCAGCAGCGCCGATGTTACGAGGGAAAAACTGTTTTTT.